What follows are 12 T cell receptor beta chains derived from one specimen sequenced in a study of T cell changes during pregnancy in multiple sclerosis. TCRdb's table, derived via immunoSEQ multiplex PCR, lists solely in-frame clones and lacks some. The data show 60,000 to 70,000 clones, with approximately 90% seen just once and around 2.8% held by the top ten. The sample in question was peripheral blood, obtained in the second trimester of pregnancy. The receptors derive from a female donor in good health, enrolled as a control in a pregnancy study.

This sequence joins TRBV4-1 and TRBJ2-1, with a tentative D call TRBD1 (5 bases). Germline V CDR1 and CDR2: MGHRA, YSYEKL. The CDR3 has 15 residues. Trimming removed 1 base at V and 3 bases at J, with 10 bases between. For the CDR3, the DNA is TGCGCCAGCAGCCAAGGCCGGACACACTACAATGAGCAGTTCTTC. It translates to CASSQGRTHYNEQFF.

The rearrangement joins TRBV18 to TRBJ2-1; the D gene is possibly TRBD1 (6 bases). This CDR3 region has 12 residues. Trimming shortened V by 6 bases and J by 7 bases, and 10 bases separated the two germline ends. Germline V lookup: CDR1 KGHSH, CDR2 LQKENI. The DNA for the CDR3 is TGTGCCAGCTCCCAGGACAGAAATGAGCAGTTCTTC. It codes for CASSQDRNEQFF.

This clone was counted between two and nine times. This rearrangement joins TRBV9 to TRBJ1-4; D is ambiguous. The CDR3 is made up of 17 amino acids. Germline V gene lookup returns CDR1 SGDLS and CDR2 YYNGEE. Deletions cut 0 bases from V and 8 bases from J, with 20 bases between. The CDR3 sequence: CASSVAAGLSVNEKLFF. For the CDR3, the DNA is TGTGCCAGCAGCGTAGCTGCCGGGTTAAGCGTGAACGAAAAACTGTTTTTT.

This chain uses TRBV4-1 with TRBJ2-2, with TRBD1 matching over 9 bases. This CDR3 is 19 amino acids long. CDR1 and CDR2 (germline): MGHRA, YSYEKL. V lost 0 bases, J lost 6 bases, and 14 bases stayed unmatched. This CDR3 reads CASSQDRLGQGGFPGELFF. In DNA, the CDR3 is TGCGCCAGCAGCCAAGATAGATTGGGACAGGGTGGGTTCCCCGGGGAGCTGTTTTTT.

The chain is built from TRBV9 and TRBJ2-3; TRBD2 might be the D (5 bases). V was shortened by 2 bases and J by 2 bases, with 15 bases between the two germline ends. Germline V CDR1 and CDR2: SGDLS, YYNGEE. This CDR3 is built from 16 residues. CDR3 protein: CASSVHAGLATDTQYF. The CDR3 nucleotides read TGTGCCAGCAGCGTTCATGCTGGGCTAGCCACAGATACGCAGTATTTT. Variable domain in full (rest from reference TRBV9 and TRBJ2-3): DSGVTQTPKHLITATGQRVTLRCSPRSGDLSVYWYQQSLDQGLQFLIQYYNGEERAKGNILERFSAQQFPDLHSELNLSSLELGDSALYFCASSVHAGLATDTQYFGPGTRLTVL.

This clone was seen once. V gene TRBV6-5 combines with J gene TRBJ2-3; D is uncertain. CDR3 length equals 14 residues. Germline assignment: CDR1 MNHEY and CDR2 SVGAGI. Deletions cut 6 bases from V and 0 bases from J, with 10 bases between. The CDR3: CASSTPLSTDTQYF. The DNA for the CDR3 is TGTGCCAGCAGCACCCCACTAAGCACAGATACGCAGTATTTT.

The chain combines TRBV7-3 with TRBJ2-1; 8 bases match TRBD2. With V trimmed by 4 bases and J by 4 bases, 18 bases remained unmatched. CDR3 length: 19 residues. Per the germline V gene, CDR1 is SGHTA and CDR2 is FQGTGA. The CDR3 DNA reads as TGTGCCAGCAGCTCAAAGAGAAGGGCCCCTAGCGGGCGTTACAATGAGCAGTTCTTC. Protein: CASSSKRRAPSGRYNEQFF.

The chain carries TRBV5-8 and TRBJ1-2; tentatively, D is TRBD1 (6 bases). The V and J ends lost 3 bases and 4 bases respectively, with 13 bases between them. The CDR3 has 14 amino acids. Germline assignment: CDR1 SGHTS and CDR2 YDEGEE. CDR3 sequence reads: CASSSFGTSYGYTF. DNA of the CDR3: TGTGCCAGCAGCTCGTTCGGGACAAGCTATGGCTACACCTTC.

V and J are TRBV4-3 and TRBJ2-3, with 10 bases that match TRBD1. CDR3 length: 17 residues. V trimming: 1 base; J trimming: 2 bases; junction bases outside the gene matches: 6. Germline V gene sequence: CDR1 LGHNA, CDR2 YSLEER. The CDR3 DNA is TGCGCCAGCAGCCAAGGGGGACAGGGGCCGCTCACAGATACGCAGTATTTT. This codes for CASSQGGQGPLTDTQYF.

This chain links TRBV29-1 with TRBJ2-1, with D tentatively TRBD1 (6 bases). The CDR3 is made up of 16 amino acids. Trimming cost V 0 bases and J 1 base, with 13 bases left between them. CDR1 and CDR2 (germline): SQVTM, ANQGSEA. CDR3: CSVEDPPRGSYNEQFF. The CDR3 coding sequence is TGCAGCGTTGAAGACCCCCCAAGGGGGTCCTACAATGAGCAGTTCTTC.

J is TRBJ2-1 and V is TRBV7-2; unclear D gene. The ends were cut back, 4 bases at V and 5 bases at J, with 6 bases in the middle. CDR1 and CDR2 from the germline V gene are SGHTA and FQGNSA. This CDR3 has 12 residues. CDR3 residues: CASSYIDNEQFF. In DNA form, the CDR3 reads TGTGCCAGCAGCTATATAGACAATGAGCAGTTCTTC.

Here the CDR3 DNA reads TGTGCCAGCAGTTACTCTACCGGGACCTACAATGAGCAGTTCTTC. It yields the protein CASSYSTGTYNEQFF. The chain combines TRBV6-5 with TRBJ2-1; maybe TRBD2 (5 bases). V was trimmed by 0 bases and J by 2 bases, leaving 8 bases between them. Germline CDR1 MNHEY, CDR2 SVGAGI. The CDR3 sequence is 15 residues long.